The 25 T cell receptor beta chains below were found in one sample sequenced in a study of T cell responses to AZD1222 COVID-19 vaccine. TCRdb keeps only in-frame clones here, not all; method: immunoSEQ multiplex PCR. This sample has around 140,000 clones; approximately 91% occur once, and the top ten carry about 1.5%. The sequencing here drew on peripheral blood, taken on day 0 of AZD1222 vaccination. All receptors come from an adult in good health.

The V call is TRBV10-2, the J call TRBJ1-2, with no clear D. Trimming stripped 4 bases from V and 7 bases from J, with 19 bases between. From germline, CDR1 is WSHSY and CDR2 SAAADI. The CDR3 length is 15 residues. The CDR3 sequence: CASSVTPEGGIGYTF. CDR3 bases: TGCGCCAGCAGTGTGACGCCTGAGGGTGGTATTGGCTACACCTTC.

The V and J genes are TRBV4-1 and TRBJ1-1; D might be TRBD1 (5 bases). Germline V gives CDR1 MGHRA, CDR2 YSYEKL. The CDR3 spans 17 residues. V lost 0 bases to trimming and J lost 5 bases, with 19 bases between them. CDR3 in DNA: TGCGCCAGCAGCCAAGATGGGGCGAGGACCGTGAGGACTGAAGCTTTCTTT. Its protein is CASSQDGARTVRTEAFF.

This clone has just one count. The V gene is TRBV7-2, the J gene TRBJ1-1, with a possible D match to TRBD1 (6 bases). The CDR3 has 15 amino acids. The V and J ends lost 5 bases and 0 bases respectively, with 13 bases between them. Germline V gene lookup returns CDR1 SGHTA and CDR2 FQGNSA. CDR3 bases: TGTGCCAGCAGCACACGACAGGCCATGAACACTGAAGCTTTCTTT. Translated: CASSTRQAMNTEAFF.

This sequence joins TRBV3-1 (or the pseudogene TRBV3-2) and TRBJ1-2; D not resolved. The CDR3 runs 15 residues. V was clipped by 4 bases and J by 8 bases, with 20 bases between them. CDR1 LGHDT and CDR2 YNNKEL come from the germline V gene (reference sequence). CDR3 bases: TGTGCCAGCAGCCCCCCGCGGGGAGGGCTGAGGGGCTACACCTTC. It specifies CASSPPRGGLRGYTF.

This chain links TRBV2 with TRBJ1-4, with 8 positions matching TRBD1. The CDR3 runs to 14 residues. Germline V CDR1 and CDR2: SNHLY, FYNNEI. Trimming at V came to 8 bases and at J to 2 bases, leaving 4 bases not matched to a gene. DNA of the CDR3: TGTGCCAGCCAGACAGGGGTCACTAATGAAAAACTGTTTTTT. Amino acid sequence: CASQTGVTNEKLFF.

The sample holds a few counts of this clone. The V call is TRBV4-1, the J call TRBJ2-7; D is perhaps TRBD1 or TRBD2 (6 bases each). Trimming pared 5 bases from V and 6 bases from J, leaving 8 bases between. The CDR3 runs to 11 residues. Germline CDR1 and CDR2: MGHRA and YSYEKL. CDR3 residues: CASSGGLEQYF. CDR3 DNA: TGCGCCAGCAGCGGGGGGCTCGAGCAGTACTTC.

This clone appeared a single time. The V and J genes are TRBV28 and TRBJ1-2, with D perhaps TRBD1 (5 bases). V shed 3 bases and J shed 4 bases, with 9 bases lying between them. This CDR3 region has 13 residues. The germline V gene has CDR1 MDHEN and CDR2 SYDVKM. The CDR3 region is CASSFSGGYGYTF. Here the CDR3 DNA reads TGTGCCAGCAGTTTTTCCGGGGGCTATGGCTACACCTTC.

The genes are TRBV5-4 and TRBJ1-3; D is possibly TRBD1 (6 bases). Between the trimmed V and J ends, which lost 1 base and 1 base, there was a span of 12 bases. Germline CDR1 reads SGHNT; CDR2 reads YYREEE (reference sequence). The CDR3 extends over 16 amino acids. CDR3 amino acids: CASSLFPDRSGNTIYF. For the CDR3, the DNA is TGTGCCAGCAGCTTGTTTCCCGACAGGTCTGGAAACACCATATATTTT.

The chain carries TRBV30 and TRBJ2-7; tentative D call: TRBD2 (5 bases). The V gene lost 2 bases and the J gene lost 0 bases, with 11 bases spanning the gap. CDR1 and CDR2 from the germline V gene are GTSNPN and SVGIG (reference sequence). The CDR3 is 14 amino acids. The CDR3 sequence: CAWSFTGSSYEQYF. The CDR3 nucleotides read TGTGCCTGGAGTTTCACTGGGAGCTCCTACGAGCAGTACTTC.

The chain employs TRBV13 and TRBJ2-7, with 13 bases identical to TRBD2. This CDR3 has 20 amino acids. Per the germline V gene, CDR1 is PRHDT and CDR2 is FYEKMQ (reference sequence). V was clipped by 4 bases and J by 3 bases; unmatched bases: 18. The CDR3 DNA follows: TGTGCCAGCAGCTCCCTTGGGGGACAGGGGACTAGCGGGATCCTCTACGAGCAGTACTTC. Translated, it gives CASSSLGGQGTSGILYEQYF.

This clone turned up a few times. This rearrangement joins TRBV29-1 to TRBJ2-3; 8 nucleotides align to TRBD2. With V trimmed by 2 bases and J by 2 bases, 12 bases remained unmatched. Germline CDR1 SQVTM, CDR2 ANQGSEA. CDR3 length: 17 amino acids. The CDR3 DNA reads as TGCAGCGTTGAACCTCCGCGGGGGGTCAGGCCCACAGATACGCAGTATTTT. Its protein product is CSVEPPRGVRPTDTQYF.

The chain joins TRBV5-4 to TRBJ2-7; TRBD2 matches at 10 bases. Germline assignment: CDR1 SGHNT and CDR2 YYREEE (reference sequence). The CDR3 contains 15 residues. Unmatched junction bases numbered 5, after V lost 0 bases and J lost 5 bases. The CDR3 coding sequence is TGTGCCAGCAGCTTGGTTCTAGCGGGAGTCCACGAGCAGTACTTC. Its translation is CASSLVLAGVHEQYF.

The chain combines TRBV7-9 with TRBJ2-7; 8 bases match TRBD2. CDR1 is SEHNR and CDR2 is FQNEAQ in the germline V gene (reference sequence). This CDR3 region has 18 residues. The J segment lost 2 bases and the V segment lost 1 base, leaving 13 bases of the junction unmatched. The CDR3 sequence is CASSLGAMTSAPAYEQYF. CDR3 DNA: TGTGCCAGCAGCTTAGGGGCCATGACTAGCGCCCCGGCCTACGAGCAGTACTTC.

The J gene is TRBJ1-5, the V gene TRBV7-8, with a weak D call TRBD1 (6 bases). The CDR3 consists of 13 residues. V shed 4 bases and J shed 7 bases, with 11 bases lying between them. The germline CDR1 and CDR2 sequences are SGHVS and FQNEAQ. The CDR3 nucleotides are TGTGCCAGCAGCTCACAGGGATCCCAGCCCCAGCATTTT. This gives the protein CASSSQGSQPQHF.

The chain combines TRBV12-5 with TRBJ2-7, with 12 bases aligning to TRBD2. CDR3 size: 18 residues. V shed 0 bases and J 4 bases; nucleotides not matched to a gene: 10. The germline gives CDR1 LGHNT, CDR2 FRNRAP. The CDR3: CASGLVLWASGGAYEQYF. The DNA of the CDR3 is TGTGCTAGTGGTTTGGTACTGTGGGCTAGCGGGGGGGCATACGAGCAGTACTTC.

The rearrangement links TRBV6-4 to TRBJ2-2; 8 positions agree with TRBD2. Germline trimming cut 3 bases from V and 3 bases from J; bases unmatched to any gene: 0. Germline lookup yields CDR1 MRHNA and CDR2 SNTAGT. The CDR3 has 14 residues. Written as DNA, the CDR3 is TGTGCCAGCAGTGAAGCGGGAGACACCGGGGAGCTGTTTTTT. Encoded protein: CASSEAGDTGELFF.

The genes are TRBV10-3 and TRBJ1-3; 7 bases agree with TRBD1. The CDR3 sequence is 16 residues long. J was trimmed by 0 bases and V by 6 bases; bases with no gene match: 8. CDR1 ENHRY and CDR2 SYGVKD come from the germline V gene. The CDR3: CAISQGGQSSGNTIYF. In DNA, the CDR3 is TGTGCCATCAGCCAAGGGGGCCAGAGCTCTGGAAACACCATATATTTT.

V usage is TRBV4-3 and J usage is TRBJ2-7; the match to TRBD2 covers 11 bases. Germline loops: CDR1 LGHNA, CDR2 YSLEER. The V and J ends lost 5 bases and 2 bases, in that order; junction bases with no gene match: 5. The CDR3 loop spans 15 amino acids. CDR3 coding DNA: TGCGCCAGCAGCTTATATAGCGGGGGGGCCTACGAGCAGTACTTC. Translating it yields CASSLYSGGAYEQYF.

Concerning this clone: Compared with germline, one end of the junction differs, possibly owing to a read error. This chain links TRBV19 with TRBJ1-1; weak D call: TRBD1 (6 bases). Germline CDR1 reads LNHDA; CDR2 reads SQIVND (reference sequence). This CDR3 spans 13 amino acids. The DNA for the CDR3 is TGTGCCAGTAGGATAGGGGGAGGGACTGAAGCTTTCTTT. This gives the protein CASRIGGGTEAFF. Together with reference TRBV19 and TRBJ1-1, the CDR3 gives the full variable domain: DGGITQSPKYLFRKEGQNVTLSCEQNLNHDAMYWYRQDPGQGLRLIYYSQIVNDFQKGDIAEGYSVSREKKESFPLTVTSAQKNPTAFYLCASRIGGGTEAFFGQGTRLTVV.

The genes are TRBV7-9 and TRBJ1-5; no clear D. The V and J ends lost 11 bases and 9 bases respectively, with 5 bases between them. The CDR3 extends over 8 amino acids. Germline V gives CDR1 SEHNR, CDR2 FQNEAQ (reference sequence). CDR3 sequence: CAFGPQHF. CDR3 DNA: TGTGCCTTTGGGCCCCAGCATTTT. Using reference TRBV7-9 and TRBJ1-5 for the parts outside the CDR3, the full variable domain is DTGVSQNPRHKITKRGQNVTFRCDPISEHNRLYWYRQTLGQGPEFLTYFQNEAQLEKSRLLSDRFSAERPKGSFSTLEIQRTEQGDSAMYLCAFGPQHFGDGTRLSIL.

This chain uses TRBV24-1 with TRBJ2-1; D possibly corresponds to TRBD2 (6 bases). The germline V and J ends were trimmed by 7 bases and 7 bases, with 10 bases remaining between them. This CDR3 has 12 amino acids. CDR1 KGHDR and CDR2 SFDVKD come from the germline V gene. The CDR3 bases are TGTGCCACCAGCCCTGGACTAAATGAGCAGTTCTTC. Translation: CATSPGLNEQFF.

This clone has just a few counts. The chain links TRBV29-1 to TRBJ1-2, with unresolved D. The CDR3 sequence is 12 residues long. CDR1 SQVTM and CDR2 ANQGSEA come from the germline V gene. The V and J ends lost 4 bases and 5 bases respectively, with 11 bases between them. The CDR3 DNA reads as TGCAGCGTTGTCCGGCAGGCATATGGCTACACCTTC. This translates into CSVVRQAYGYTF.

CDR3 in DNA: TGTGCCACCCAGTTACGGACAGGGGGCAACTATGGCTACACCTTC. Translation: CATQLRTGGNYGYTF. The chain has TRBV19 and TRBJ1-2, with TRBD1 matching over 11 bases. With 10 bases clipped from V and 2 bases from J, the junction kept 9 bases outside the gene matches. Germline CDR1 is LNHDA and CDR2 is SQIVND (reference sequence). The CDR3 consists of 15 residues.

The rearrangement links TRBV13 to TRBJ1-5; TRBD1 aligns across 8 bases. This CDR3 is built from 14 residues. Germline CDR1 is PRHDT and CDR2 is FYEKMQ (reference sequence). Germline trimming cut 4 bases from V and 6 bases from J; bases unmatched to any gene: 5. The CDR3 sequence: CASSSRTGGQPQHF. For the CDR3, the DNA is TGTGCCAGCAGCTCCCGAACAGGGGGTCAGCCCCAGCATTTT.

The V call is TRBV5-5, the J call TRBJ1-6; no definite D call. This CDR3 has 16 amino acids. V lost 0 bases and J 9 bases, leaving 16 bases between the germline ends. Looked up from germline, CDR1 is SGHKS and CDR2 is YYEKEE (reference sequence). The CDR3 nucleotides are TGTGCCAGCAGCTTGGACCTATGGGAAGTAGGTTCACCCCTCCACTTT. This codes for CASSLDLWEVGSPLHF.